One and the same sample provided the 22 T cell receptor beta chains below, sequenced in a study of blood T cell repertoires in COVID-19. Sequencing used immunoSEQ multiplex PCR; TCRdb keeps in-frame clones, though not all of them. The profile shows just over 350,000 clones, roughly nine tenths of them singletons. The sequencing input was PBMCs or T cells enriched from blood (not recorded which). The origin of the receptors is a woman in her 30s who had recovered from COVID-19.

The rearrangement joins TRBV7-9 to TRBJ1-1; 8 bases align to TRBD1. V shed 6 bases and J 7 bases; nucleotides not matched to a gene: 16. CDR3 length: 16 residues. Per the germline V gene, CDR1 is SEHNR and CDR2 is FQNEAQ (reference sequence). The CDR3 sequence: CASRYDPAGGVGEAFF. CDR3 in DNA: TGTGCCAGCAGGTATGACCCTGCAGGGGGCGTCGGTGAAGCTTTCTTT.

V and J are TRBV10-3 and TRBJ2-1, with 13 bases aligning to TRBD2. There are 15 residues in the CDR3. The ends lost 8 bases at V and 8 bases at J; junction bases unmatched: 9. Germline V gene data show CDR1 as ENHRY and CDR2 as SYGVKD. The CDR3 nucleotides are TGTGCCATCCAAACTAGCGGGAGGGCTAAGGATGAGCAGTTCTTC. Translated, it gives CAIQTSGRAKDEQFF.

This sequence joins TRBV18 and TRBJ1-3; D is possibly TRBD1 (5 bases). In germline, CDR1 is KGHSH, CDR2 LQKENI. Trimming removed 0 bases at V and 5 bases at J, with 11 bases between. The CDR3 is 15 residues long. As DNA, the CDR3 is TGTGCCAGCTCACCACCAGGGGCGAGGCGAAACACCATATATTTT. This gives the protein CASSPPGARRNTIYF.

CDR3 residues: CASRFGTNYDARLYGYTF. CDR3 nucleotides: TGTGCCAGCAGATTCGGGACAAACTATGATGCGCGCCTCTATGGCTACACCTTC. This chain joins TRBV28 and TRBJ1-2; perhaps TRBD1 as D (6 bases). Trimming pared 6 bases from V and 4 bases from J, leaving 27 bases between. Germline CDR1 is MDHEN and CDR2 is SYDVKM. CDR3 length equals 18 residues.

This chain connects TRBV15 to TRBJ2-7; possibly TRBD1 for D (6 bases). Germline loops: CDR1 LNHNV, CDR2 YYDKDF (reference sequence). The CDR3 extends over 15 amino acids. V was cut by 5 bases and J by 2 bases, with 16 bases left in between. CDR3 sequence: CATSSYGGGTYEQYF. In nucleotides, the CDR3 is TGTGCCACCAGCTCCTATGGGGGCGGCACCTACGAGCAGTACTTC.

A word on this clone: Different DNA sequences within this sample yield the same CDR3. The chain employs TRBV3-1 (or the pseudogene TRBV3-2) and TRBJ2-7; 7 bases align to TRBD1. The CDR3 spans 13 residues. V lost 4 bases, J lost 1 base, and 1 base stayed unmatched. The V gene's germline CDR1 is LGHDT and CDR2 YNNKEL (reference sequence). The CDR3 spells CASSRQGSYEQYF. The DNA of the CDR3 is TGTGCCAGCAGCCGACAGGGTTCCTACGAGCAGTACTTC.

Written as DNA, the CDR3 is TGTGCCAGCAGCTTGAGGGCAGGGTTACAGCCCCAGCATTTT. Translation: CASSLRAGLQPQHF. The rearrangement links TRBV5-5 to TRBJ1-5, with TRBD1 as a possible D gene (5 bases). Looked up from germline, CDR1 is SGHKS and CDR2 is YYEKEE (reference sequence). Trimming removed 1 base at V and 7 bases at J, with 12 bases between. The CDR3 spans 14 residues.

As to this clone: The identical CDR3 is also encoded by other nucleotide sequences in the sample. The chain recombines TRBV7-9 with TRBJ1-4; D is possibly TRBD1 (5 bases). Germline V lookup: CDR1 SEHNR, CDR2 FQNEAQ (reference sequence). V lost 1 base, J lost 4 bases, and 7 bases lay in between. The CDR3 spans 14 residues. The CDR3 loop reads CASSLGQGNEKLFF. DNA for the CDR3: TGTGCCAGCAGCTTAGGGCAGGGTAATGAAAAACTGTTTTTT.

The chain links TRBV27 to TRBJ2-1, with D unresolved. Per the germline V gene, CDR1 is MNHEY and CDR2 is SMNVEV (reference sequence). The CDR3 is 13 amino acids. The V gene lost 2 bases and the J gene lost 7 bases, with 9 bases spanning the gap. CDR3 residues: CASSLIPKNEQFF. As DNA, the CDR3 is TGTGCCAGCAGTTTAATCCCCAAAAATGAGCAGTTCTTC.

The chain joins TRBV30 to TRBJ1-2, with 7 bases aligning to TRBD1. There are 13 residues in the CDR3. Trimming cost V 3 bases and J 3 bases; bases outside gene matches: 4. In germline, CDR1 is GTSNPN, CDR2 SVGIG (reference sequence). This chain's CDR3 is CAWSVTGDYGYTF. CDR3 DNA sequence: TGTGCCTGGAGCGTAACAGGGGACTATGGCTACACCTTC.

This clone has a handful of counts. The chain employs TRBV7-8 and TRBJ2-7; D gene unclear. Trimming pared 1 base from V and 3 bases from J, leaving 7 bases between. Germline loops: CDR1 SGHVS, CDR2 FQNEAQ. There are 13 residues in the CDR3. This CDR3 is CASSLDTLYEQYF. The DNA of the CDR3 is TGTGCCAGCAGCTTAGACACCCTCTACGAGCAGTACTTC.

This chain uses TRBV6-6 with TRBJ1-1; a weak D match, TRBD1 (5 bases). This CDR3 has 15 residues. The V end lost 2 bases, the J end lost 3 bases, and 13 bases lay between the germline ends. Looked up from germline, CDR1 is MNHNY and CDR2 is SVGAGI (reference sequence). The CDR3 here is CASSYGQGLYTEAFF. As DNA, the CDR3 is TGTGCCAGCAGTTACGGTCAGGGCTTGTACACTGAAGCTTTCTTT.

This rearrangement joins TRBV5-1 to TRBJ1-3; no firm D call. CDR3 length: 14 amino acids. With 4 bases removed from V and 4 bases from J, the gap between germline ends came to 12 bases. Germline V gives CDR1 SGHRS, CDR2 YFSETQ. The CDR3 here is CASSPTSGGNTIYF. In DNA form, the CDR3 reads TGCGCCAGCAGCCCGACATCGGGGGGAAACACCATATATTTT. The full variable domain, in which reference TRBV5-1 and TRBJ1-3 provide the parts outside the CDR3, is KAGVTQTPRYLIKTRGQQVTLSCSPISGHRSVSWYQQTPGQGLQFLFEYFSETQRNKGNFPGRFSGRQFSNSRSEMNVSTLELGDSALYLCASSPTSGGNTIYFGEGSWLTVV.

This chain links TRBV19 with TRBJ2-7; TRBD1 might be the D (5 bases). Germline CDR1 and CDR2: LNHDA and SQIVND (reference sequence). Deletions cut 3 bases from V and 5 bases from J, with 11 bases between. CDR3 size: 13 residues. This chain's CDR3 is CASSISRDHEQYF. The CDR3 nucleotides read TGTGCCAGTAGTATCTCCAGGGATCACGAGCAGTACTTC.

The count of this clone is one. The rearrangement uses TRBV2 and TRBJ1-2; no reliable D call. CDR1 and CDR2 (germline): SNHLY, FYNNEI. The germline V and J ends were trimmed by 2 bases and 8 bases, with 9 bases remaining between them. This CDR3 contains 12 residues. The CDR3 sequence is CASSESREGYTF. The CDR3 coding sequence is TGTGCCAGCAGTGAATCAAGGGAGGGCTACACCTTC.

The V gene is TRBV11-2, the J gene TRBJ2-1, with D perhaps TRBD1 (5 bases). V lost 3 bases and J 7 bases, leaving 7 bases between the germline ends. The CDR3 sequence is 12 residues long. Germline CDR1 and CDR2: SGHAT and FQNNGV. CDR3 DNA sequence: TGTGCCAGCAGCTTTCAGGGTAATGAGCAGTTCTTC. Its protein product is CASSFQGNEQFF. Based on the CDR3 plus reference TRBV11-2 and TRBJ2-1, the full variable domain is EAGVAQSPRYKIIEKRQSVAFWCNPISGHATLYWYQQILGQGPKLLIQFQNNGVVDDSQLPKDRFSAERLKGVDSTLKIQPAKLEDSAVYLCASSFQGNEQFFGPGTRLTVL.

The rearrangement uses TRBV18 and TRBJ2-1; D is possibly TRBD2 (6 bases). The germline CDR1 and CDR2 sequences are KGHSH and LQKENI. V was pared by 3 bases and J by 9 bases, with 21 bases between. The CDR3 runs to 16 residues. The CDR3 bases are TGTGCCAGCTCACCTAACCCCCCAAGGGGAGGTGGTGAGCAGTTCTTC. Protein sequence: CASSPNPPRGGGEQFF.

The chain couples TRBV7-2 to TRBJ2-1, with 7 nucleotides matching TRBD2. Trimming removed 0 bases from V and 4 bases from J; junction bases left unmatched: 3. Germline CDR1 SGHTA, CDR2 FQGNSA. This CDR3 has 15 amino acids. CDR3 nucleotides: TGTGCCAGCAGCTTAGCTAGCGGGTTGTACAATGAGCAGTTCTTC. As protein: CASSLASGLYNEQFF.

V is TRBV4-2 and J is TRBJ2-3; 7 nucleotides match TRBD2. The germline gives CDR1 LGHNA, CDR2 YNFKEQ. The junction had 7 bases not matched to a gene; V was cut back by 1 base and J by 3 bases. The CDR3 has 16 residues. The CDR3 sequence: CASSQARDYLTDTQYF. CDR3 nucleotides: TGTGCCAGCAGCCAAGCCCGGGACTACCTGACAGATACGCAGTATTTT.

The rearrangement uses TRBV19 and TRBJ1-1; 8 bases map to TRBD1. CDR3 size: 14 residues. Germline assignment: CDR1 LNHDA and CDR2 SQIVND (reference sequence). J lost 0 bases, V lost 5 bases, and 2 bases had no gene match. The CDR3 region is CASSLQGVNTEAFF. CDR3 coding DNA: TGTGCCAGTAGTTTACAGGGGGTGAACACTGAAGCTTTCTTT.

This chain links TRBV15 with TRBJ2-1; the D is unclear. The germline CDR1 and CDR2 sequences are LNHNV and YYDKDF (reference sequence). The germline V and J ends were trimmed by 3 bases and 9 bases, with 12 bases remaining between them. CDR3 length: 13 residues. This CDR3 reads CATSSHLLREQFF. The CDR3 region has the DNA TGTGCCACCAGCAGCCACCTTTTGCGTGAGCAGTTCTTC.

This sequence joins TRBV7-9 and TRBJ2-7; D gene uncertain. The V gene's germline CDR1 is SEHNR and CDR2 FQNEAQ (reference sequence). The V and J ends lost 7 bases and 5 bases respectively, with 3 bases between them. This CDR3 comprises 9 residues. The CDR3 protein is CASNNEQYF. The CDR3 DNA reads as TGTGCCAGCAATAACGAGCAGTACTTC.